Sequencing of this TCR beta chain was carried out in a study of blood T cells in healthy people across ages. Overall study context: Using template switching, researchers captured about one barcoded beta molecule for each two T cells.

The sample providers were healthy Caucasian people from Russia, aged about 6 to 90. Collection of about 9.4 milliliters of peripheral blood was performed for each donor. Whole-study findings and limits: Leaving the PBMCs unsorted stopped any conclusive comparison of naive versus antigen-experienced cells.

V was pared by 0 bases and J by 3 bases, with 11 bases between. Germline CDR1 reads SGHRS; CDR2 reads YFSETQ. This CDR3 contains 15 residues. A second PCR, run for roughly 7 to 12 cycles, used a sample-barcoded 5' primer plus a J-beta primer mix. TCRdb recomputed calls from the 5' RACE reads with MiXCR, one row per CDR3 protein. This sample has around 1,900,000 distinct CDR3 sequences, with approximately 40% found just once. Details on this clonotype: Antigen: not known.

Material for sequencing was blood. The chain links TRBV5-1 to TRBJ2-3; D is unclear. The TCR originated in a human donor in good health. DNA of the CDR3: TGCGCCAGCAGCTTGGATCCTCTTAGTACAGATACGCAGTATTTT. It encodes CASSLDPLSTDTQYF.